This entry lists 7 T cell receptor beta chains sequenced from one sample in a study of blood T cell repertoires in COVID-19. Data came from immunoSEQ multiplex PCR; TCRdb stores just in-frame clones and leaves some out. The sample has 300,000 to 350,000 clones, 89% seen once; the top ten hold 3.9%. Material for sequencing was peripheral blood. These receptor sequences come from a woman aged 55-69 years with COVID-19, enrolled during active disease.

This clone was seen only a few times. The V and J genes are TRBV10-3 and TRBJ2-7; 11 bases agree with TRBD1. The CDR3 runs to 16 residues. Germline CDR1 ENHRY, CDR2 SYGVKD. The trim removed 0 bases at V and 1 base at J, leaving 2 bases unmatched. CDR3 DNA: TGTGCCATCAGTGAGTCCGGGACAGGGGGTTCCTACGAGCAGTACTTC. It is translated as CAISESGTGGSYEQYF.

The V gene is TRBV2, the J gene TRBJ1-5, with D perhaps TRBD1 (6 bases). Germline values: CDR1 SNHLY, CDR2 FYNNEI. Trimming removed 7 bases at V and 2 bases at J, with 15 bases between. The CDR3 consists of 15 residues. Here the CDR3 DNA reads TGTGCCAGCAATAAGAGGTCAGGGGGCAATCAGCCCCAGCATTTT. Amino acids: CASNKRSGGNQPQHF.

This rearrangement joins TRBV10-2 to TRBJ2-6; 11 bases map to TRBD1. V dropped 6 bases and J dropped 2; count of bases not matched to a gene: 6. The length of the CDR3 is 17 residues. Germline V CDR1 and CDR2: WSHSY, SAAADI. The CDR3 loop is CASRGQGVITGANVLTF. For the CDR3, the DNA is TGCGCCAGCAGGGGACAGGGGGTAATAACTGGGGCCAACGTCCTGACTTTC.

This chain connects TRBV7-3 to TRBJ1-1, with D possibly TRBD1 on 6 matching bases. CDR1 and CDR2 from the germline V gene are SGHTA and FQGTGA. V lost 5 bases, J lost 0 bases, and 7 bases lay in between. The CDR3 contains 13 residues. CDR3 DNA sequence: TGTGCCAGCAGCGGACAGCTGAACACTGAAGCTTTCTTT. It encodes CASSGQLNTEAFF.

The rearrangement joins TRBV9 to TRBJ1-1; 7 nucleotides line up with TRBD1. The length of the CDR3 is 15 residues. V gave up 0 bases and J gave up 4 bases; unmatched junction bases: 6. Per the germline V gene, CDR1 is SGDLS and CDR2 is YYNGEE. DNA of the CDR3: TGTGCCAGCAGCGTAGTAGGAGGGGGCGTCACTGAAGCTTTCTTT. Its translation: CASSVVGGGVTEAFF.

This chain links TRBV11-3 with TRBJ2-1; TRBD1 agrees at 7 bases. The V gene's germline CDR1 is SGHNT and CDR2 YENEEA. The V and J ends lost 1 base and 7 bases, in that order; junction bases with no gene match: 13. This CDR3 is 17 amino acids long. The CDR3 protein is CASSLGQTGVGGNEQFF. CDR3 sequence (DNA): TGTGCCAGCAGCTTAGGACAAACAGGGGTAGGTGGGAATGAGCAGTTCTTC.

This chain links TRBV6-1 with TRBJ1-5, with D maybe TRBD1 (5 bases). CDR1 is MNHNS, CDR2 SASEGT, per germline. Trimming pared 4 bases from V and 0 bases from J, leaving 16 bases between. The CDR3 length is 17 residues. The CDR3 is CASSVTKDIYSNQPQHF. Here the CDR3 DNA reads TGTGCCAGCAGTGTCACTAAGGACATCTATAGCAATCAGCCCCAGCATTTT.